The T cell receptor beta chain described here comes from a study of cytomegalovirus exposure and HLA in healthy donors. Study-wide background: Around 76% of around 400 genotyped donors fell in the Caucasian-associated ancestry cluster.

A word on this clone: Its antigen is still unknown.

After removal of 4 bases from V and 14 bases from J, the junction contained 15 bases not matched to a gene. CDR1 MNHNY and CDR2 SVGAGI come from the germline V gene (reference sequence). CDR3 size: 15 residues. PCR involved 60 Vbeta and 13 Jbeta primers. The protocol was immunoSEQ multiplex PCR, while the TCRdb copy is restricted to in-frame clones and leaves out a portion. The data show 150,000 to 200,000 clones, with approximately 82% seen just once and about 11% held by the top ten. Study results and limitations: Later analysis indicated greater clonal expansion among HLA-associated TCR beta chains than among equally common other chains. Within the data, a cluster of highly shared sequence variants was likely a sequencing artifact.

The rearrangement links TRBV6-6 to TRBJ1-4, with 8 bases that match TRBD1. The TCR sequence derives from a man aged 18 to 29 in good health and CMV-seropositive. Sequencing was done on a sample of PBMCs. The CDR3 is CASSFGQGALSSLFF. Written as DNA, the CDR3 is TGTGCCAGCAGTTTCGGACAGGGAGCTCTATCATCGCTGTTTTTT.